The clone carrying this TCR beta chain was seen a few times. What it binds is not known. Samples each had at least 5.5 micrograms of total RNA extracted. This sample is drawn from a study of blood T cells in healthy people across ages. Primed by a sample-barcoded 5' primer and a J-beta primer mix, a second PCR proceeded for 7 to 11 cycles. Each cDNA molecule received a tag from a template-switch adaptor that had 12 random nucleotides. TCRdb reanalysed the 5' RACE reads using MiXCR and keeps one entry per CDR3 protein. The sample lists about 1,400,000 distinct CDR3 sequences; 59% were seen once. V lost 0 bases and J lost 1, with 11 bases in between. This CDR3 has 15 residues. Germline V gene lookup returns CDR1 SQVTM and CDR2 ANQGSEA. Findings and caveats of the study: Long-lived and aged donors differed, with more naive CD4+ cells and higher diversity in the long-lived. Older age went with lower TCR beta diversity per million T cells, in a roughly linear way.

The chain joins TRBV29-1 to TRBJ2-3; TRBD1 or TRBD2 may be the D gene (5 bases each). The sample comprised blood. This receptor was taken from a man between 18 and 29 years old in good health. In DNA, the CDR3 is TGCAGCGTTGAAGACCGAGGGGATGGCACAGATACGCAGTATTTT. Residues: CSVEDRGDGTDTQYF.